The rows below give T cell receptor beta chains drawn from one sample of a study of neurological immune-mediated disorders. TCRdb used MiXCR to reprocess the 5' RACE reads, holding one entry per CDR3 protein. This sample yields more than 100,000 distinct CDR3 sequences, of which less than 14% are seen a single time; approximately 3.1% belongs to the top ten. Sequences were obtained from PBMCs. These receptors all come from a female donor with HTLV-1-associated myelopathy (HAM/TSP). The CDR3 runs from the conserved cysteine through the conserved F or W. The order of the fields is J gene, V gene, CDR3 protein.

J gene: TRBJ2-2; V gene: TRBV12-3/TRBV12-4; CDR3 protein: CASSPGLGGELFF
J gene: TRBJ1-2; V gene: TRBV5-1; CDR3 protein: CASSLGAQINYGYTF
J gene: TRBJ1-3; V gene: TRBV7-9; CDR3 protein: CASSDSVSGNTIYF
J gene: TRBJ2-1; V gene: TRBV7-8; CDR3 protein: CASSFTWDRVSNEQFF
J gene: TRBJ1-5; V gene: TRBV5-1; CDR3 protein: CASSEGSDSNQPQHF
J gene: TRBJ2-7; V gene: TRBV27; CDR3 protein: CASSPTNRGSYEQYF
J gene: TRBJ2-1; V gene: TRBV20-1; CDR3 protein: CSAPKRGYNEQFF
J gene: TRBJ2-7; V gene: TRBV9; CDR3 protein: CASSVGAGIYEQYF
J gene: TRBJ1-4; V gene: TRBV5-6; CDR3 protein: CASSVAPGTASELFF
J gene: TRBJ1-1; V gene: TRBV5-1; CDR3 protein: CASSSGQGGGAYTEAFF
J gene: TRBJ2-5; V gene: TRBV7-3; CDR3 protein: CASSSGGSETQYF
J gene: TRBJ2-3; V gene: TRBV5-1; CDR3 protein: CASSNLYAGGTSTDTQYF
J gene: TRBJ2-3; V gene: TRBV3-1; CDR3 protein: CASSSWTGSTDTQYF
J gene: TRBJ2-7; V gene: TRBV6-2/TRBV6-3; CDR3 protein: CASSSPSWGRREQYF
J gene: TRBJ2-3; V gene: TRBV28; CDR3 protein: CASTPGGLASDTQYF
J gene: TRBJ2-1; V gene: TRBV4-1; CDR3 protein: CASSQDAGEASPSYNEQFF
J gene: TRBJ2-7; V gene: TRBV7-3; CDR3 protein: CASSLTGTGGDEQYF
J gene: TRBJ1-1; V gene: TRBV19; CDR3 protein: CASSIGAMNTEAFF
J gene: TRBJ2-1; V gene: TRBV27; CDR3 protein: CASSLVTALGNEQFF
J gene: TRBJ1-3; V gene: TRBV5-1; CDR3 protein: CASSLTGEGNTIYF
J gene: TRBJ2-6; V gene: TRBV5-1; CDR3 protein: CASSLAPSSGANVLTF
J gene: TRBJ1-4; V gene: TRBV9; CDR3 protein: CASSVALGVADEKLFF
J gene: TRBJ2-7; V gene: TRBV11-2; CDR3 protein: CASSSIRTGGEYEQYF
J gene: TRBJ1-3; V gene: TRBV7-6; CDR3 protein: CASSYSSGNTIYF
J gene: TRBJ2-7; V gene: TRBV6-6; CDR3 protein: CASSYKRTGSSYEQYF
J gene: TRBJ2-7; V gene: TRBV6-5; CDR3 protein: CASRPGQGLVEQYF
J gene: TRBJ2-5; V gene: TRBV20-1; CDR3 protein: CSAISGDAGGTQYF
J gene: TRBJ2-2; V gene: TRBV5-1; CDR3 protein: CASSYTVDTGELFF
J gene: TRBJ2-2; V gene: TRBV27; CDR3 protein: CASSPPGRIDTGELFF
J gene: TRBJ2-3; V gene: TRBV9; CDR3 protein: CASSVAPAGGPGDTQYF
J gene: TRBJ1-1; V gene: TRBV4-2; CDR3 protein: CASSQGGGLGTEAFF
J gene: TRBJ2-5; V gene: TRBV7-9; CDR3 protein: CASSEQETQYF
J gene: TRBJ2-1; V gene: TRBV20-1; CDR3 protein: CSAAQGGSALLGVEQFF
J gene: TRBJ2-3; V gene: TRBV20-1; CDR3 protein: CSARTVSSTDTQYF
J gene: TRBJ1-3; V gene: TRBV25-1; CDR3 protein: CASSEVNDRQILAIYF
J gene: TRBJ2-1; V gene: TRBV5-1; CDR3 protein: CASSLDRGQFF
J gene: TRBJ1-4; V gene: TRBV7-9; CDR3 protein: CASSLDVDKANEKLFF
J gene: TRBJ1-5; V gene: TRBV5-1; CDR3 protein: CASSLGWNQPQHF
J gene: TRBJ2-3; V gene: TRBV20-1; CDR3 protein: CSARVGGGTDTQYF
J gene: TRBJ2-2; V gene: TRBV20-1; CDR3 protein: CSASRWGAVTGELFF